These T cell receptor beta chains were read from a single sample in a study of blood T cell repertoires in COVID-19. The repertoire was sequenced with immunoSEQ multiplex PCR; TCRdb's copy has only in-frame clones and lacks some. This table holds roughly 250,000 clones, roughly 85% found once. Sequencing was performed on PBMCs or T cells enriched from blood (not recorded which). These receptors came from a woman in her twenties or thirties who had recovered from COVID-19. Each CDR3 is given with its conserved first and last residue. The D gene is left open where the match is weak. Rows give clone size only sometimes, using once, few, many, or a class for an expanded clone.

CDR3 protein	CDR3 DNA	D gene	V gene	J gene	clone size
CASRMGRATEAFF	TGTGCCAGCAGGATGGGGAGGGCAACGGAAGCTTTCTTT	.	TRBV27	TRBJ1-1	.
CASSQGAGGGTDTQYF	TGCGCCAGCAGCCAAGGGGCAGGCGGGGGAACAGATACGCAGTATTTT	TRBD2	TRBV4-1	TRBJ2-3	.
CASSLVRGQAFF	TGTGCCAGCAGCTTAGTAAGAGGGCAAGCTTTCTTT	.	TRBV11-2	TRBJ1-1	.
CSVGTGERYNEQFF	TGCAGCGTCGGGACAGGGGAGAGATACAATGAGCAGTTCTTC	TRBD1	TRBV29-1	TRBJ2-1	.
CASSAGPSGYEQYF	TGTGCCAGCAGCGCTGGTCCTTCAGGCTACGAGCAGTACTTC	.	TRBV3-1/TRBV3-2	TRBJ2-7	.
CAVRDRASQPQHF	TGTGCCGTCAGGGACAGGGCGAGTCAGCCCCAGCATTTT	TRBD1	TRBV19	TRBJ1-5	few
CASSFYQGHNQPQHF	TGTGCCAGCAGTTTTTACCAGGGCCACAATCAGCCCCAGCATTTT	.	TRBV28	TRBJ1-5	.
CASSKRPGDRINQPQHF	TGTGCCAGCAGTAAAAGACCAGGGGACAGGATAAATCAGCCCCAGCATTTT	TRBD1	TRBV2	TRBJ1-5	.
CASSSHTEAFF	TGCGCCAGCAGCTCCCATACTGAAGCTTTCTTT	.	TRBV5-1	TRBJ1-1	.
CAWSRGGGYTF	TGTGCCTGGAGCCGAGGGGGAGGCTACACCTTC	.	TRBV30	TRBJ1-2	.
CASSLSTRSSYNEQFF	TGTGCCAGCAGCTTATCTACGCGTAGCTCCTACAATGAGCAGTTCTTC	.	TRBV7-9	TRBJ2-1	.
CSVELSLYNEQFF	TGCAGCGTTGAATTGTCCCTATACAATGAGCAGTTCTTC	.	TRBV29-1	TRBJ2-1	.
CSVAGVNTGELFF	TGCAGCGTTGCGGGGGTGAACACCGGGGAGCTGTTTTTT	.	TRBV29-1	TRBJ2-2	.
CASSRDRGYEQYF	TGTGCCAGTAGTCGGGACAGAGGTTACGAGCAGTACTTC	TRBD1	TRBV19	TRBJ2-7	.
CASSFDRGRNTEAFF	TGTGCCAGCAGTTTCGACAGGGGAAGAAACACTGAAGCTTTCTTT	TRBD1	TRBV27	TRBJ1-1	.
CASSFSSGYEQYF	TGTGCCAGCAGTTTTTCCTCGGGGTACGAGCAGTACTTC	.	TRBV27	TRBJ2-7	.
CASSLLLSSYNSPLHF	TGTGCCAGCAGTTTGCTCCTGAGCTCCTATAATTCACCCCTCCACTTT	.	TRBV28	TRBJ1-6	few
CASSSSPGNTIYF	TGTGCCAGCAGCTCTAGTCCCGGAAACACCATATATTTT	.	TRBV28	TRBJ1-3	.
CASSFGTASLNSPLHF	TGTGCCAGCAGCTTTGGGACAGCCAGTCTTAATTCACCCCTCCACTTT	TRBD1	TRBV7-2	TRBJ1-6	.
CASSPRGQNTGELFF	TGTGCCAGCTCACCGAGGGGGCAGAACACCGGGGAGCTGTTTTTT	TRBD1	TRBV18	TRBJ2-2	.
CASSLKGQGFREQYF	TGTGCCAGCAGTTTGAAGGGGCAGGGGTTTCGCGAGCAGTACTTC	.	TRBV28	TRBJ2-7	.
CASRPLGGFYEQYF	TGTGCCAGCAGGCCCCTAGGCGGATTCTACGAGCAGTACTTC	.	TRBV28	TRBJ2-7	.
CASSQTAAGELFF	TGTGCCAGCAGTCAGACAGCCGCCGGGGAGCTGTTTTTT	.	TRBV2	TRBJ2-2	.
CASSQGGTGLGPEAFF	TGTGCCAGCAGCCAAGGTGGGACAGGTTTGGGACCAGAAGCTTTCTTT	TRBD1	TRBV3-1/TRBV3-2	TRBJ1-1	.
CASSSLQYSGNTIYF	TGTGCCAGCAGCTCCTTACAGTACTCTGGAAACACCATATATTTT	.	TRBV5-6	TRBJ1-3	.